This entry is about one TCR beta chain. Time point specified: newly diagnosed GD, antithyroid drugs for less than 3 months. The TCR library was made from RNA that had been extracted from PBMCs in TRIzol. This sample stems from a study of regulatory T cells in long-lasting Graves disease. The CDR3 is 14 amino acids. After removal of 4 bases from V and 6 bases from J, the junction contained 10 bases not matched to a gene. Germline-derived CDR1 and CDR2 are SGHRS and YFSETQ. For TCR beta, libraries came from iRepertoire HTBI primers and Arm-PCR of CDR3 regions. TCRdb used MiXCR to reprocess the multiplex PCR reads, holding one entry per CDR3 protein. Among some 400,000 distinct CDR3 sequences, under 15% were seen once, and the ten largest hold 16%. The data also belong to a second study, concerning T cells in Graves' hyperthyroidism and ophthalmopathy.

The chain combines TRBV5-1 with TRBJ2-7; 7 nucleotides agree with TRBD2. The sequence was obtained from a woman aged 25-40 years with Graves disease. The material was peripheral blood mononuclear cells (PBMCs), obtained at new diagnosis, from a patient treated with antithyroid drugs. The DNA for the CDR3 is TGCGCCAGCAGCCCTGGGGGGGATCGGACCGAGCAGTACTTC. It encodes CASSPGGDRTEQYF.